The 10 T cell receptor beta chains presented below share a single source sample, sequenced in a study of cytomegalovirus exposure and HLA in healthy donors. 60 Vbeta and 13 Jbeta primers were used in PCR. The method was immunoSEQ multiplex PCR; TCRdb's version includes in-frame clones alone and lacks a portion of them. This sample has 250,000 or so clones, with more than 75% found just once. The sample was PBMCs. All receptors come from a human donor in good health.

V is TRBV7-9 and J is TRBJ1-2, with D possibly TRBD1 on 5 matching bases. The V and J ends lost 4 bases and 5 bases respectively, with 14 bases between them. The CDR3 is 14 residues long. The germline V gene has CDR1 SEHNR and CDR2 FQNEAQ (reference sequence). The CDR3 here is CASSSLRGGYGYTF. CDR3 DNA sequence: TGTGCCAGCAGCTCCCTCCGGGGGGGATATGGCTACACCTTC.

This chain uses TRBV29-1 with TRBJ2-1, with D tentatively TRBD2 (6 bases). Trimming stripped 4 bases from V and 7 bases from J, with 17 bases between. The CDR3 covers 14 residues. The V gene's germline CDR1 is SQVTM and CDR2 ANQGSEA. Written as DNA, the CDR3 is TGCAGCGTTGCGGAGGGGATTCTCGTTAATGAGCAGTTCTTC. Amino acid sequence: CSVAEGILVNEQFF.

J is TRBJ2-1 and V is TRBV5-1; D is uncertain. Trimming removed 1 base at V and 5 bases at J, with 7 bases between. The germline V gene has CDR1 SGHRS and CDR2 YFSETQ. The CDR3 covers 13 residues. The CDR3 protein is CASSLTTHNEQFF. Written as DNA, the CDR3 is TGCGCCAGCAGCTTGACGACTCACAATGAGCAGTTCTTC.

This clone appeared a single time. This sequence joins TRBV5-1 and TRBJ2-1, with a tentative D call TRBD2 (6 bases). V was shortened by 4 bases and J by 2 bases, with 13 bases between the two germline ends. The CDR3 loop spans 15 amino acids. CDR1 and CDR2 from the germline V gene are SGHRS and YFSETQ. The CDR3 DNA is TGCGCCAGCAGCCCCAGCGGGTACACCTACAATGAGCAGTTCTTC. Its protein product is CASSPSGYTYNEQFF.

The J gene is TRBJ2-3, the V gene TRBV15; no reliable D call. CDR3 length: 12 residues. The germline V gene encodes CDR1 LNHNV and CDR2 YYDKDF (reference sequence). The germline V and J ends were trimmed by 0 bases and 10 bases, with 8 bases remaining between them. CDR3 in DNA: TGTGCCACCAGCAGAGATCACTCCTCGCAGTATTTT. This sequence encodes CATSRDHSSQYF.

The gene calls are TRBV19 and TRBJ1-4; TRBD1 agrees at 7 bases. Per germline, CDR1 LNHDA and CDR2 SQIVND (reference sequence). The trim removed 10 bases at V and 0 bases at J, leaving 11 bases unmatched. This CDR3 comprises 16 residues. CDR3 DNA sequence: TGTGCCACCACCGACAGGGAATTCGCAACTAATGAAAAACTGTTTTTT. Protein: CATTDREFATNEKLFF.

The genes are TRBV15 and TRBJ2-7; D is unresolved. V was trimmed by 5 bases and J by 2 bases, leaving 19 bases between them. Germline CDR1 and CDR2: LNHNV and YYDKDF (reference sequence). This CDR3 region has 16 residues. The CDR3 protein is CATSPPARPDTYEQYF. The CDR3 DNA follows: TGTGCCACCAGCCCTCCCGCCAGGCCTGACACCTACGAGCAGTACTTC.

The chain joins TRBV11-2 to TRBJ2-7; D is undetermined. The germline CDR1 and CDR2 sequences are SGHAT and FQNNGV. The germline V and J ends were trimmed by 4 bases and 9 bases, with 16 bases remaining between them. The CDR3 contains 13 residues. CDR3 region: CASSSLSRFGQYF. The CDR3 DNA reads TGTGCCAGCAGCTCCCTTTCTAGGTTCGGGCAGTACTTC. Supplemented by reference TRBV11-2 and TRBJ2-7, the full variable domain reads EAGVAQSPRYKIIEKRQSVAFWCNPISGHATLYWYQQILGQGPKLLIQFQNNGVVDDSQLPKDRFSAERLKGVDSTLKIQPAKLEDSAVYLCASSSLSRFGQYFGPGTRLTVT.

The rearrangement links TRBV11-2 to TRBJ1-2; D may be TRBD1 (6 bases). The CDR3 length is 15 residues. Germline-derived CDR1 and CDR2 are SGHAT and FQNNGV. Trimming stripped 1 base from V and 3 bases from J, with 12 bases between. Here the CDR3 DNA reads TGTGCCAGCAGCTTAGTGGGGGGGCTCGACTATGGCTACACCTTC. Its protein product is CASSLVGGLDYGYTF.

The chain uses TRBV28 and TRBJ1-1; TRBD1 matches at 7 bases. CDR3 length: 13 residues. Germline CDR1 and CDR2: MDHEN and SYDVKM. With V trimmed by 2 bases and J by 4 bases, 1 base remained unmatched. This CDR3 is CASSLTGVTEAFF. The CDR3, as DNA: TGTGCCAGCAGTTTAACAGGGGTCACTGAAGCTTTCTTT.